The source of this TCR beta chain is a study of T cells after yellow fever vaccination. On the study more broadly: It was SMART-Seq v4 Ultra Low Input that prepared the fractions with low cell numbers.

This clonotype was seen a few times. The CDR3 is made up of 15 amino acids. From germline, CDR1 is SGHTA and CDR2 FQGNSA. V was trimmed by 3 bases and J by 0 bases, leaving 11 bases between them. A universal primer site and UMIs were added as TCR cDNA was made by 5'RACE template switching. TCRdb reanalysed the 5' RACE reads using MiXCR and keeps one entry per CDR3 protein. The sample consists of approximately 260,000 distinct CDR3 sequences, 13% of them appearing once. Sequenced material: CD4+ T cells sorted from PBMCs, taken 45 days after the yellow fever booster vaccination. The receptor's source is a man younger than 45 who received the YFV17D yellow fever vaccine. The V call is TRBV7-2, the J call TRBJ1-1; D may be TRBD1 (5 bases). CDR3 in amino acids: CASSLGGRVNTEAFF. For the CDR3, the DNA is TGTGCCAGCAGCTTGGGTGGCAGGGTGAACACTGAAGCTTTCTTT.